This T cell receptor (beta chain) was sequenced during a study of T-cell reconstitution after alpha-beta-depleted transplantation in children. Study findings and constraints: About two months after transplant, alpha-beta T cells reportedly came from several hundred expanded graft clones. From newly produced T cells came most of the T-cell counts and diversity one year after transplant. At day 60, the high TCRbeta diversity found in some patients originated from recipient T cells and thymic progenitors that had survived.

The CDR3 contains 14 residues. Losses at the gene ends were 7 bases for V and 0 bases for J; bases not matched to a gene: 4. A library of TCRbeta sequences, prepared with unique molecular identifiers, was generated. MiXCR, applied by TCRdb to the PCR reads, yields one record per CDR3 protein. Among roughly 200,000 distinct CDR3 sequences, around 7.7% were seen once, and the ten largest hold less than 40%. About this clonotype: What it binds is not known.

The chain carries TRBV12-3 or TRBV12-4 and TRBJ1-1, with 8 bases matching TRBD1. The sample consisted of PBMCs, mostly from graft donor cells, taken 360 days after TCRalphabeta/CD19-depleted stem cell transplant. The sequence came from a male patient aged 2 to 10 who had a stem cell transplant for acute myeloid leukemia, so the T cells may come from the graft donor. In DNA form, the CDR3 reads TGTGCCAGCAACCCGACAGGGGTGAACACTGAAGCTTTCTTT. Amino acids: CASNPTGVNTEAFF.